These 8 T cell receptor beta chains were sequenced from one sample in a study of blood T cell repertoires in COVID-19. TCRdb's table, derived via immunoSEQ multiplex PCR, lists solely in-frame clones and lacks some. The sample carries 95,000 to 150,000 clones, around 77% recorded once. Sequencing was performed on peripheral blood. All receptors come from a man between 60 and 75 years old with active or convalescent COVID-19.

V is TRBV4-3 and J is TRBJ1-2; D may be TRBD1 (6 bases). The CDR3 extends over 16 amino acids. Germline CDR1 and CDR2: LGHNA and YSLEER. Trimming shortened V by 0 bases and J by 3 bases, and 14 bases separated the two germline ends. The CDR3 spells CASSQDRRGQYYGYTF. In DNA, the CDR3 is TGCGCCAGCAGCCAAGATCGTCGGGGACAATACTATGGCTACACCTTC.

The V and J genes are TRBV19 and TRBJ1-1, with D perhaps TRBD1 (5 bases). This CDR3 spans 13 amino acids. Germline lookup yields CDR1 LNHDA and CDR2 SQIVND (reference sequence). V lost 3 bases to trimming and J lost 4 bases, with 9 bases between them. For the CDR3, the DNA is TGTGCCAGTAGTATTAAAGGGGTCACTGAAGCTTTCTTT. This encodes CASSIKGVTEAFF.

This rearrangement joins TRBV18 to TRBJ2-7; D gene unclear. The germline CDR1 and CDR2 sequences are KGHSH and LQKENI. V was trimmed by 2 bases and J by 2 bases, leaving 10 bases between them. The CDR3 covers 14 residues. The CDR3 sequence: CASSPSRATYEQYF. The CDR3 nucleotides are TGTGCCAGCTCACCATCGAGAGCGACCTACGAGCAGTACTTC.

The table lists this clone with a count of one. The chain joins TRBV11-3 to TRBJ2-1; 8 nucleotides agree with TRBD2. V was clipped by 4 bases and J by 9 bases; unmatched bases: 5. The CDR3 has 13 residues. In germline, CDR1 is SGHNT, CDR2 YENEEA. The CDR3 region has the DNA TGTGCCAGCAGCTCGAGCGGGAGATTTGAGCAGTTCTTC. Translating it yields CASSSSGRFEQFF.

The V call is TRBV7-2, the J call TRBJ2-3, with TRBD2 matching over 10 bases. CDR1 and CDR2 (germline): SGHTA, FQGNSA. The CDR3 loop spans 14 amino acids. The junction had 5 bases not matched to a gene; V was cut back by 9 bases and J by 2 bases. CDR3 in amino acids: CASSAGGFTDTQYF. CDR3 in DNA: TGTGCCAGTTCAGCGGGAGGGTTCACAGATACGCAGTATTTT.

V usage is TRBV4-3 and J usage is TRBJ2-1, with 9 bases fitting TRBD2. Germline lookup yields CDR1 LGHNA and CDR2 YSLEER. CDR3 length equals 13 residues. Trimming took 9 bases from V and 8 from J; bases not matched to a gene: 8. CDR3 region: CARTSGLCHEQFF. The DNA for the CDR3 is TGCGCCAGAACTAGCGGGTTGTGCCATGAGCAGTTCTTC.

The chain couples TRBV5-4 to TRBJ2-3; the D gene is possibly TRBD2 (5 bases). V lost 0 bases to trimming and J lost 2 bases, with 13 bases between them. CDR3 size: 16 residues. Per germline, CDR1 SGHNT and CDR2 YYREEE (reference sequence). This chain's CDR3 is CASSLDRGSPTDTQYF. Written as DNA, the CDR3 is TGTGCCAGCAGCTTGGATCGTGGGAGCCCCACAGATACGCAGTATTTT.

J is TRBJ2-7 and V is TRBV3-1 (or the pseudogene TRBV3-2), with TRBD2 matching 10 bases. The junction had 7 bases not matched to a gene; V was cut back by 0 bases and J by 2 bases. The V gene's germline CDR1 is LGHDT and CDR2 YNNKEL (reference sequence). This CDR3 region has 17 residues. CDR3 protein: CASSQDQGSGGTYEQYF. The CDR3 nucleotides read TGTGCCAGCAGCCAAGATCAAGGTAGCGGGGGGACCTACGAGCAGTACTTC.